This entry lists 7 T cell receptor beta chains sequenced from one sample in a study of memory CD4+ T cells and cytomegalovirus serostatus. Generated by immunoSEQ multiplex PCR, the TCRdb table keeps only in-frame clones and is missing some. The sample has more than 45,000 clones; roughly 81% are singletons. Single viable CD3+CD4+CD8-CD45RO+ cells were sorted as the memory CD4+ T cells. Material for sequencing was memory CD4+ T cells from blood. The origin of the receptors is an adult in good health and CMV-seronegative.

This clone was picked up one time. The chain carries TRBV19 and TRBJ1-4, with TRBD1 as a possible D gene (6 bases). There are 14 residues in the CDR3. Between the trimmed V and J ends, which lost 5 bases and 13 bases, there was a span of 20 bases. Germline CDR1 LNHDA, CDR2 SQIVND (reference sequence). CDR3 DNA sequence: TGTGCCAGTAGTTTACAGGGATTCGTTGGACGACTGTTTTTT. Protein product: CASSLQGFVGRLFF.

The V gene is TRBV5-4, the J gene TRBJ2-3; TRBD2 matches at 8 bases. Germline V lookup: CDR1 SGHNT, CDR2 YYREEE (reference sequence). This CDR3 region has 16 residues. V was clipped by 4 bases and J by 4 bases; unmatched bases: 11. CDR3 sequence reads: CASSRLLSGNADTQYF. The CDR3 nucleotides are TGTGCCAGCAGCCGTCTCCTTAGCGGGAACGCAGATACGCAGTATTTT. The variable domain in full, with the rest retrieved from reference TRBV5-4 and TRBJ2-3, is ETGVTQSPTHLIKTRGQQVTLRCSSQSGHNTVSWYQQALGQGPQFIFQYYREEENGRGNFPPRFSGLQFPNYSSELNVNALELDDSALYLCASSRLLSGNADTQYFGPGTRLTVL.

The chain couples TRBV10-3 to TRBJ1-2, with unresolved D. The CDR3 length is 15 residues. V was trimmed by 0 bases and J by 8 bases, leaving 16 bases between them. Germline assignment: CDR1 ENHRY and CDR2 SYGVKD. The DNA for the CDR3 is TGTGCCATCAGTGAGTCGAGCCCGGGTCTTGAGGGCTACACCTTC. It is translated as CAISESSPGLEGYTF.

The chain couples TRBV7-3 to TRBJ1-1, with a possible D match to TRBD1 (6 bases). The length of the CDR3 is 15 residues. With 0 bases removed from V and 3 bases from J, the gap between germline ends came to 11 bases. Germline CDR1 and CDR2: SGHTA and FQGTGA. For the CDR3, the DNA is TGTGCCAGCAGCTTAACGAAAGGACAGTACACTGAAGCTTTCTTT. Amino acid sequence: CASSLTKGQYTEAFF. The whole variable domain, remainder taken from reference TRBV7-3 and TRBJ1-1, is GAGVSQTPSNKVTEKGKYVELRCDPISGHTALYWYRQSLGQGPEFLIYFQGTGAADDSGLPNDRFFAVRPEGSVSTLKIQRTERGDSAVYLCASSLTKGQYTEAFFGQGTRLTVV.

The chain uses TRBV10-2 and TRBJ2-2, with D possibly being TRBD1 or TRBD2 (5 bases each). The V gene lost 6 bases and the J gene lost 0 bases, with 17 bases spanning the gap. The germline gives CDR1 WSHSY, CDR2 SAAADI. The CDR3 is made up of 17 amino acids. Written as DNA, the CDR3 is TGCGCCAGCAGACCCAGGGTGGGAGTAGCGAACACCGGGGAGCTGTTTTTT. This translates into CASRPRVGVANTGELFF.

The genes are TRBV27 and TRBJ2-5; 7 bases fit TRBD2. There are 17 residues in the CDR3. V trimming: 5 bases; J trimming: 5 bases; junction bases outside the gene matches: 17. From germline, CDR1 is MNHEY and CDR2 SMNVEV (reference sequence). This CDR3 reads CASSGGGIILSRETQYF. In nucleotides, the CDR3 is TGTGCCAGCAGTGGGGGGGGTATCATATTAAGTCGGGAGACCCAGTACTTC.

The gene calls are TRBV28 and TRBJ1-2; TRBD1 matches at 10 bases. The ends lost 1 base at V and 4 bases at J; junction bases unmatched: 9. The CDR3 is 17 amino acids. Germline CDR1 is MDHEN and CDR2 is SYDVKM. CDR3 region: CASSLSLTGGYGYGYTF. Here the CDR3 DNA reads TGTGCCAGCAGTTTATCCCTGACAGGGGGCTATGGCTATGGCTACACCTTC.